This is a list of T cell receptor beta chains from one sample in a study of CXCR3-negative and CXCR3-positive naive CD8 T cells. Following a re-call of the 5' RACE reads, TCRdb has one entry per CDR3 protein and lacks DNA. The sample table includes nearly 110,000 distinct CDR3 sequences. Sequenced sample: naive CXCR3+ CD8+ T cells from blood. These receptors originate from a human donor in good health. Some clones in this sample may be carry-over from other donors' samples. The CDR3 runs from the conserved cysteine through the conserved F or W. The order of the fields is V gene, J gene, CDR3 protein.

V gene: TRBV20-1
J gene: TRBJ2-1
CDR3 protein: CSASSIGSWDEQFF

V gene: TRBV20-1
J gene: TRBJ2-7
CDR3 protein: CSARDGTAEVFEQYF

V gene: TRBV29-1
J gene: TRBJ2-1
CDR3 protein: CSCGEGPVDEQFF

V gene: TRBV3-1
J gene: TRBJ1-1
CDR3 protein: CASSQETGLMNTEAFF

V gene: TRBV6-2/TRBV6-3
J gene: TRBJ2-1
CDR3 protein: CASSYPREYEQFF

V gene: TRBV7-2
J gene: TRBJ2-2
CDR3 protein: CASSSVRNGELFF

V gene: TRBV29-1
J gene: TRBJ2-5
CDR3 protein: CSVEGLAGGQETQYF

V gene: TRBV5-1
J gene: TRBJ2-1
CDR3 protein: CASSPISGSLNEQFF

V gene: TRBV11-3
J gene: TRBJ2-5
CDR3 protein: CASSLDSVAGEETQYF

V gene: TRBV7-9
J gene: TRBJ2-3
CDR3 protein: CASSFTGGTDTQYF

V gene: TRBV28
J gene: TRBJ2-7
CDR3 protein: CASSPPQGASSGEQYF

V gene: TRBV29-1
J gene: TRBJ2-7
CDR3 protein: CSVLLWDTASVEQYF

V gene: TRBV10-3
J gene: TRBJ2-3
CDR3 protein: CAISEGSGGTLDTQYF

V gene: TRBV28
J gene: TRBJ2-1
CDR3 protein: CASSYGTKVYNEQFF

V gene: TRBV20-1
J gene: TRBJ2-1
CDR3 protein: CSARDGTSSNEQFF

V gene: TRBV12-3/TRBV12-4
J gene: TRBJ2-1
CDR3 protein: CASSTRTLAGESYEQFF

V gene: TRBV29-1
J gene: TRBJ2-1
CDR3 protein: CSARGGIGNEQFF

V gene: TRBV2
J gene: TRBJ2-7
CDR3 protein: CASSERRAGGPSEQYF

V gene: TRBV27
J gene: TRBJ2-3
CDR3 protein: CASSLLRTDTQYF

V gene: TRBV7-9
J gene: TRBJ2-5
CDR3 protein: CASSTRLAGEETQYF

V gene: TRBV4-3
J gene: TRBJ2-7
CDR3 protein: CASSQDLEGQPSYEQYF

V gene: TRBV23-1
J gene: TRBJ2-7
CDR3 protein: CASSQSPSAHSYEQYF

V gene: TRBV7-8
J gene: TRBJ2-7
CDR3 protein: CASSPQTSGSGEQYF

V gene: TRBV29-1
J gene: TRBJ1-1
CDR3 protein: CSVWTVNTEAFF

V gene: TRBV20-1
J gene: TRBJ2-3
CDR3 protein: CSARVWGPSARTDTQYF

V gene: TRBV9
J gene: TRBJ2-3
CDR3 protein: CASSLTFRLAGGPSTDTQYF

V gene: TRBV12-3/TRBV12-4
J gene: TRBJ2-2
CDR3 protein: CATQPPVNTGELFF

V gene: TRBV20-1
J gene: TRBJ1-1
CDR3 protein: CSAREWNTEAFF

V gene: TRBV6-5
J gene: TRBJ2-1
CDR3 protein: CASSLTSGRSIFF

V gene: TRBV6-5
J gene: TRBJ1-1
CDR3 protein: CASSSHPQSVTEAFF

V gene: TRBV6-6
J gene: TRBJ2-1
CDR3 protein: CASSLGNYNEQFF

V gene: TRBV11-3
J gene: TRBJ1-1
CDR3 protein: CARSPRGGDTEAFF

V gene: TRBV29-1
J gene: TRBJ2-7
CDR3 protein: CSVAWTGTNPYEQYF

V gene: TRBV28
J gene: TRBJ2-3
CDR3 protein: CASKSGTSGPWDTQYF

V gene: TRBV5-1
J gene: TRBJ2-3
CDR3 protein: CASSILSPRDTQYF

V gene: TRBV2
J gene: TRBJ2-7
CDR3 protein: CASSEARTGTYEQYF

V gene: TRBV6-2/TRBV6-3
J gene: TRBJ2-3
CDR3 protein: CASSRGQDHTDTQYF

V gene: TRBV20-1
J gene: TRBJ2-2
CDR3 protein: CSARDRTSGTNTGELFF

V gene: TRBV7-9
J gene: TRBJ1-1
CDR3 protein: CASRSRDLNTEAFF

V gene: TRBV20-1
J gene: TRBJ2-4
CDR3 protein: CSAPSGGASGLDIQYF

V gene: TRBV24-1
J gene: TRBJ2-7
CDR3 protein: CATSGAGSSYEQYF

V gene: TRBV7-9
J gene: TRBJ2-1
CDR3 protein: CASSPPPGYEQFF

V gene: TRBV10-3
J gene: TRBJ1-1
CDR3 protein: CAISDLPDRGGTEAFF

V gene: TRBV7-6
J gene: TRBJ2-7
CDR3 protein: CASSPGTSGPYEQYF

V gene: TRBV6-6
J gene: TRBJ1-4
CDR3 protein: CASSYLGTGHEKLFF

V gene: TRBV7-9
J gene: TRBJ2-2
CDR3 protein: CASSSRGPKNTGELFF

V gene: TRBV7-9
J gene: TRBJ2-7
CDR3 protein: CASSEGLSWEQYF

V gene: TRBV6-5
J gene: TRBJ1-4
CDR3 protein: CASSHDRGLRTNEKLFF

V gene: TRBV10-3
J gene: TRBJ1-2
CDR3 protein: CAISDWDSNYGYTF

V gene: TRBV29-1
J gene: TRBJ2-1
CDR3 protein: CSVEGTGNSNNEQFF

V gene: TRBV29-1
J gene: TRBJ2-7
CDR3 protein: CSVDSSGPSYEQYF

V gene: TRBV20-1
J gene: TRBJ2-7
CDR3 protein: CSARGQENSVEQYF

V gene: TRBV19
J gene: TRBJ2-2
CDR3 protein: CASGTLPPGELFF

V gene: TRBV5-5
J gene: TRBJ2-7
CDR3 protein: CASSPEGSGGIYEQYF